The clone carrying this T cell receptor (beta chain) was detected a few times. This sample stems from a study of blood T cell repertoires in COVID-19. The protocol was immunoSEQ multiplex PCR, while the TCRdb copy is restricted to in-frame clones and leaves out a portion. The sample yields some 45,000 clones, roughly 87% seen once. The sequenced sample was peripheral blood. The clonotype comes from a man in his 60s with active COVID-19.

In DNA form, the CDR3 reads TGTGCCAGCAGCCAAGTTACGAAGAGACCGGGACTTCAAGAGACCCAGTACTTC. It specifies CASSQVTKRPGLQETQYF. The chain employs TRBV14 and TRBJ2-5, with D perhaps matching TRBD2 (6 bases). V was shortened by 1 base and J by 2 bases, with 20 bases between the two germline ends. Germline V CDR1 and CDR2: SGHDN, FVKESK. This CDR3 spans 18 amino acids.